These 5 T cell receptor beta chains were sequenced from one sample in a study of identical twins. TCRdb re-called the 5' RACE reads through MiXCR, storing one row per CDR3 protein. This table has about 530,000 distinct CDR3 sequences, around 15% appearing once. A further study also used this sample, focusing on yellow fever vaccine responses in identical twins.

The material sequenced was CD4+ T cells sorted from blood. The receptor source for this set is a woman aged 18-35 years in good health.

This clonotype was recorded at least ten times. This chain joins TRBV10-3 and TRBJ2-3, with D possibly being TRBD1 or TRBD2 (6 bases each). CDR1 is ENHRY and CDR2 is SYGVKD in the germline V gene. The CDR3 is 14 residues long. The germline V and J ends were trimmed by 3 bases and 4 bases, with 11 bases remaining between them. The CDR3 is CAISDGGGADTQYF. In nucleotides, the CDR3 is TGTGCCATCAGTGACGGAGGGGGAGCAGATACGCAGTATTTT.

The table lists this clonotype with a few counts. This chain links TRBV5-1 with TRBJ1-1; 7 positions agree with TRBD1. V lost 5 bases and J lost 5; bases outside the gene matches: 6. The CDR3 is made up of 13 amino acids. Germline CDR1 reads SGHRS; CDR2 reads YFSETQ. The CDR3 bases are TGCGCCAGCAGGGAACAGGGGTGGACTGAAGCTTTCTTT. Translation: CASREQGWTEAFF.

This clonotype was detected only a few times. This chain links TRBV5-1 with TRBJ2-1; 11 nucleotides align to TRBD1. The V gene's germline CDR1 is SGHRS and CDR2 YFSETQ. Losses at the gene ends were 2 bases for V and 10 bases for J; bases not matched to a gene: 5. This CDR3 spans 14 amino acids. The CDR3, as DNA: TGCGCCAGCAGCTTCGGGGGACAGGGGGAAGAGCAGTTCTTC. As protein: CASSFGGQGEEQFF.

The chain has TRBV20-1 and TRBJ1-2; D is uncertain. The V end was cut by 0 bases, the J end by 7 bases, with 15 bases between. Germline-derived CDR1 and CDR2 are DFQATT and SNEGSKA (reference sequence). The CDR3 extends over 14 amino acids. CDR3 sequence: CSARDSPFLSGYTF. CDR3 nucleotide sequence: TGCAGTGCTAGAGACTCCCCGTTTCTATCTGGCTACACCTTC.

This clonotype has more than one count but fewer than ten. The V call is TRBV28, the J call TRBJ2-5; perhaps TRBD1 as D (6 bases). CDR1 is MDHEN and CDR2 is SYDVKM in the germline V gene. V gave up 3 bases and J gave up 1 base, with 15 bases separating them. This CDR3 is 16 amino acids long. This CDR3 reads CASSLGFVGAQETQYF. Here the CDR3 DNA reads TGTGCCAGCAGTTTGGGTTTTGTGGGGGCCCAAGAGACCCAGTACTTC.